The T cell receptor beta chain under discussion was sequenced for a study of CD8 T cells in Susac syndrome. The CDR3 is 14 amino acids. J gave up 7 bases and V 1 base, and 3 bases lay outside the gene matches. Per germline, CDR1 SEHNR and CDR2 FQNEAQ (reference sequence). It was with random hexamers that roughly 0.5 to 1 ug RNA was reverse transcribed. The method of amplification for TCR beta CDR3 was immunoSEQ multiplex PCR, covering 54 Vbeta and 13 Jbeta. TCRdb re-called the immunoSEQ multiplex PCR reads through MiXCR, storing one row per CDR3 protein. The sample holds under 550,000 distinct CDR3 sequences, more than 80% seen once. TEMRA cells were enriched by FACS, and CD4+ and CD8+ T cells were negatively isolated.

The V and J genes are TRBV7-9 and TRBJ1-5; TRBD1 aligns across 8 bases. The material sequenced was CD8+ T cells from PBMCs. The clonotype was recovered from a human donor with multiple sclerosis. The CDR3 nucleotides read TGTGCCAGCAGCTTAGGGGACAGGTCACAGCCCCAGCATTTT. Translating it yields CASSLGDRSQPQHF.